The rows below give T cell receptor beta chains drawn from one sample of a study of T-cell reconstitution after alpha-beta-depleted transplantation in children. TCRdb passed the PCR reads through MiXCR, listing each CDR3 protein once. This sample has about 400,000 distinct CDR3 sequences, with under 20% found just once. Sequenced here: PBMCs, mostly from graft donor cells, sampled 360 days after TCRalphabeta/CD19-depleted stem cell transplant. The receptors shown here come from a boy younger than two who had a stem cell transplant for Wiskott-Aldrich syndrome, so the T cells may come from the graft donor. The CDR3 runs from the conserved cysteine through the conserved F or W. A D gene is named only where the DNA matches it firmly. Part of the rows lack a size; the others show once, few, many or a class for expanded clones.

CDR3aa: CASSLPRGGEKLFF
CDR3nt: TGTGCCAGCAGCTTACCGAGGGGAGGGGAAAAACTGTTTTTT
j_gene: TRBJ1-4
len: 14
abundance: few
v_gene: TRBV5-5
d_gene: -

CDR3aa: CASSLSGRALNEQFF
CDR3nt: TGTGCCAGCAGCTTAAGCGGGAGGGCCCTCAATGAGCAGTTCTTC
j_gene: TRBJ2-1
len: 15
abundance: few
v_gene: TRBV5-6
d_gene: TRBD2

CDR3aa: CASSQVQAGNNEQFF
CDR3nt: TGTGCCAGCAGCCAAGTTCAAGCGGGAAACAATGAGCAGTTCTTC
j_gene: TRBJ2-1
len: 15
abundance: few
v_gene: TRBV3-1
d_gene: TRBD2

CDR3aa: CATKSGRTTDTQYF
CDR3nt: TGTGCCACCAAAAGCGGGAGAACGACAGATACGCAGTATTTT
j_gene: TRBJ2-3
len: 14
abundance: many
v_gene: TRBV24-1
d_gene: TRBD2

CDR3aa: CASREGNGGNTIYF
CDR3nt: TGTGCCAGCAGGGAGGGCAATGGAGGAAACACCATATATTTT
j_gene: TRBJ1-3
len: 14
abundance: -
v_gene: TRBV12-3/TRBV12-4
d_gene: -

CDR3aa: CASSLVRSGEAFF
CDR3nt: TGTGCCAGCAGCTTAGTGAGGTCAGGTGAAGCTTTCTTT
j_gene: TRBJ1-1
len: 13
abundance: many
v_gene: TRBV7-9
d_gene: -

CDR3aa: CASSFFRQETQYF
CDR3nt: TGTGCCAGCAGCTTCTTCCGACAAGAGACCCAGTACTTC
j_gene: TRBJ2-5
len: 13
abundance: -
v_gene: TRBV7-6
d_gene: -

CDR3aa: CASSQVFGTAPGELFF
CDR3nt: TGTGCCAGCAGCCAGGTTTTCGGGACAGCTCCCGGGGAGCTGTTTTTT
j_gene: TRBJ2-2
len: 16
abundance: -
v_gene: TRBV3-1
d_gene: TRBD1

CDR3aa: CSARVDTNTGELFF
CDR3nt: TGCAGTGCTAGAGTGGACACGAACACCGGGGAGCTGTTTTTT
j_gene: TRBJ2-2
len: 14
abundance: -
v_gene: TRBV20-1
d_gene: -

CDR3aa: CASSLDSYGYTF
CDR3nt: TGTGCCAGCAGCTTGGACAGCTATGGCTACACCTTC
j_gene: TRBJ1-2
len: 12
abundance: many
v_gene: TRBV5-1
d_gene: -

CDR3aa: CASSFVDNGETQYF
CDR3nt: TGTGCCAGCAGCTTTGTGGACAACGGAGAGACCCAGTACTTC
j_gene: TRBJ2-5
len: 14
abundance: few
v_gene: TRBV5-6
d_gene: -

CDR3aa: CSARSSYGYTF
CDR3nt: TGCAGTGCTAGATCCAGCTATGGCTACACCTTC
j_gene: TRBJ1-2
len: 11
abundance: many
v_gene: TRBV20-1
d_gene: -

CDR3aa: CASSSHQGNGELFF
CDR3nt: TGTGCCAGCAGCTCCCATCAGGGGAACGGGGAGCTGTTTTTT
j_gene: TRBJ2-2
len: 14
abundance: -
v_gene: TRBV3-1
d_gene: -

CDR3aa: CASRISGNNEQFF
CDR3nt: TGTGCCAGCAGGATTAGCGGGAACAATGAGCAGTTCTTC
j_gene: TRBJ2-1
len: 13
abundance: -
v_gene: TRBV6-1
d_gene: TRBD2

CDR3aa: CASSAPNSGNTIYF
CDR3nt: TGTGCCAGCAGCGCGCCTAACTCTGGAAACACCATATATTTT
j_gene: TRBJ1-3
len: 14
abundance: -
v_gene: TRBV7-2
d_gene: -

CDR3aa: CSASWGQGAYQETQYF
CDR3nt: TGCAGTGCTAGCTGGGGACAGGGGGCTTACCAAGAGACCCAGTACTTC
j_gene: TRBJ2-5
len: 16
abundance: -
v_gene: TRBV20-1
d_gene: TRBD1

CDR3aa: CASSFLTRGYNEQFF
CDR3nt: TGTGCCAGCAGTTTCCTGACGAGGGGCTACAATGAGCAGTTCTTC
j_gene: TRBJ2-1
len: 15
abundance: -
v_gene: TRBV12-3/TRBV12-4
d_gene: -